The text below deals with one T cell receptor (beta chain). As yet, its antigen is unknown. The sample originates from a study of cytomegalovirus exposure and HLA in healthy donors. Study results and caveats: Later, an analysis found that TCR clusters from the first cohort tended to co-occur in the 90 to 150 validation repertoires.

The approximately 120-subject validation cohort, separate from the 666-subject first cohort, included the donors. TCRdb's copy holds only in-frame clones and misses some; the assay was immunoSEQ multiplex PCR. The sample has 150,000 to 200,000 clones, roughly 84% seen once. Germline values: CDR1 SGHKS, CDR2 YYEKEE (reference sequence). V shed 0 bases, J shed 7 bases, and the junction held 5 bases outside the gene matches. The length of the CDR3 is 16 residues. V is TRBV5-5 and J is TRBJ1-6, with 9 bases lining up with TRBD1. Sequencing used PBMCs. This sequence was found in a man younger than 45 in good health and CMV-seropositive. As DNA, the CDR3 is TGTGCCAGCAGCTTGGATGGACAGGGGTGGAATTCACCCCTCCACTTT. Translation: CASSLDGQGWNSPLHF.